The source of this T cell receptor beta chain is a study of low-dose radiotherapy and immunotherapy resistance in tumors. Study background: Ipilimumab 1 mg/kg every six weeks, together with nivolumab 240 mg every two weeks, was given intravenously to patients.

Noted time point: before trial treatment. Patients deemed eligible presented with advanced solid tumors lacking tumor-infiltrating lymphocytes. This clonotype was observed a handful of times. Alpha and beta chains were covered, as first-strand cDNA relied on TRAV- and TRBV-specific primers. TCRs were put through 20 PCR cycles of amplification with Phusion. A constant-region primer and the V-primer adapter served as the primer pair. TCRdb reprocessed the reads via MiXCR and lists one record per CDR3 protein. This sample has some 57,000 distinct CDR3 sequences, with under 30% found just once. The clonotype was recovered from a male donor with prostate cancer. Material: PBMCs, obtained before treatment.

CDR3 DNA sequence: TGTGCCAGCAGTGGGGACAGGGGAAGGGGGAACACTGAAGCTTTCTTT. This encodes CASSGDRGRGNTEAFF. The V call is TRBV6-2 or TRBV6-3, the J call TRBJ1-1, with 10 bases aligning to TRBD1. The CDR3 consists of 16 residues. CDR1 is MNHEY and CDR2 is SVGEGT in the germline V gene. V was pared by 5 bases and J by 1 base, with 7 bases of the junction left unmatched.